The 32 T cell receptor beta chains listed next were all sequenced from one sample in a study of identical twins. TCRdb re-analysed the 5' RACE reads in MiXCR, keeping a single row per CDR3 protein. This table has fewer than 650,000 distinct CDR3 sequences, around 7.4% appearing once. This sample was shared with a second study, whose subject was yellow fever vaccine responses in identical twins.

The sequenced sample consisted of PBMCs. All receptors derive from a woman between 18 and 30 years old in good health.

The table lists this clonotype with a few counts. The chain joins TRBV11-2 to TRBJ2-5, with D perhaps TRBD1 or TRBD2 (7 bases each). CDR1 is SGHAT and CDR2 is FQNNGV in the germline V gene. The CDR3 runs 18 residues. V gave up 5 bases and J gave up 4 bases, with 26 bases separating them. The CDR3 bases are TGTGCCAGCAGCCTATATAAGGGGACAGCGGGGAGCGGAGAGACCCAGTACTTC. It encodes CASSLYKGTAGSGETQYF.

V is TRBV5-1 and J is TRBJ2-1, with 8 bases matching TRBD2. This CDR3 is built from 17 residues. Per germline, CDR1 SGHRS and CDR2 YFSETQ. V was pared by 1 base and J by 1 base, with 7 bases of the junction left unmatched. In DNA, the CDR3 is TGCGCCAGCAGCTTGTATCCCGTAGCGGGGTCCTACAATGAGCAGTTCTTC. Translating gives CASSLYPVAGSYNEQFF.

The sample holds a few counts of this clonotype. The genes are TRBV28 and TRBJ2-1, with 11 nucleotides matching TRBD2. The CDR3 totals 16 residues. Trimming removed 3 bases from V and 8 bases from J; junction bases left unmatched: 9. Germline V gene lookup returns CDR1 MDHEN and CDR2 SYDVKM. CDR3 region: CASSFGSSGRIDEQFF. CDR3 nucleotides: TGTGCCAGCAGTTTCGGGTCTAGCGGGAGGATCGATGAGCAGTTCTTC.

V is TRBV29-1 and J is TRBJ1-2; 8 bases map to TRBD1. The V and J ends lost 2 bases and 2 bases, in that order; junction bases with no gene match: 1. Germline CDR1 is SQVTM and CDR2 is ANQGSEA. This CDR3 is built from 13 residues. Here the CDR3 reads CSVERTGNYGYTF. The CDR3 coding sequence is TGCAGCGTTGAAAGGACAGGGAACTATGGCTACACCTTC.

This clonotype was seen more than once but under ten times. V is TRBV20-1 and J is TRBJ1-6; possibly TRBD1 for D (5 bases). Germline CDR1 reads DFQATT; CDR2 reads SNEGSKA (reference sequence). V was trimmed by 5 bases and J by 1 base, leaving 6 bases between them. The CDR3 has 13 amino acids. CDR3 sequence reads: CSAGGSYNSPLHF. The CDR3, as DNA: TGCAGTGCTGGGGGATCCTATAATTCACCCCTCCACTTT.

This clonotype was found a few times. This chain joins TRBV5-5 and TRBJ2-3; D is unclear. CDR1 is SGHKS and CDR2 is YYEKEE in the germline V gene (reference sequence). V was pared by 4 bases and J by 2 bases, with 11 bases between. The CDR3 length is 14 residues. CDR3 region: CASSKTLPTDTQYF. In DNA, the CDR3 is TGTGCCAGCAGCAAGACCTTACCCACAGATACGCAGTATTTT.

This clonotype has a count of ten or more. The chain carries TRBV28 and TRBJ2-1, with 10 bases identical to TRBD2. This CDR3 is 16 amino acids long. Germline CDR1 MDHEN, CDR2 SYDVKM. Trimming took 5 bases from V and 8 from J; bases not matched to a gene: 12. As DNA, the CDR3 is TGTGCCAGCAGTCACCCAGCGGGAGGGCCAAACGATGAGCAGTTCTTC. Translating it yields CASSHPAGGPNDEQFF.

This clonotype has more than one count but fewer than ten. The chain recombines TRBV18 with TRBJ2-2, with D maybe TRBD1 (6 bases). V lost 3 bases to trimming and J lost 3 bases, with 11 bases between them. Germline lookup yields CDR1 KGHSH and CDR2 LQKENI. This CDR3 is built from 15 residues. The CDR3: CASSPPGADTGELFF. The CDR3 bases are TGTGCCAGCTCACCCCCAGGGGCGGACACCGGGGAGCTGTTTTTT.

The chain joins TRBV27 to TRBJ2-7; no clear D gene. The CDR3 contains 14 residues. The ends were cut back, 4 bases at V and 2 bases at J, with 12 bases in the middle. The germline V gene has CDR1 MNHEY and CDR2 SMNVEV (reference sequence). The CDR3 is CASSSTRVPYEQYF. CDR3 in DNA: TGTGCCAGCAGTTCAACCCGGGTACCCTACGAGCAGTACTTC.

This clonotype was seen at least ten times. The CDR3 bases are TGCGCCAGCAAAAGCGGGGGGGAGATCAATGAGCAGTTCTTC. Protein product: CASKSGGEINEQFF. J is TRBJ2-1 and V is TRBV5-1; TRBD2 matches 10 bases. Trimming cost V 6 bases and J 6 bases; bases outside gene matches: 6. The CDR3 runs 14 residues. CDR1 is SGHRS, CDR2 YFSETQ, per germline. The full variable domain, with the rest looked up from reference TRBV5-1 and TRBJ2-1, is KAGVTQTPRYLIKTRGQQVTLSCSPISGHRSVSWYQQTPGQGLQFLFEYFSETQRNKGNFPGRFSGRQFSNSRSEMNVSTLELGDSALYLCASKSGGEINEQFFGPGTRLTVL.

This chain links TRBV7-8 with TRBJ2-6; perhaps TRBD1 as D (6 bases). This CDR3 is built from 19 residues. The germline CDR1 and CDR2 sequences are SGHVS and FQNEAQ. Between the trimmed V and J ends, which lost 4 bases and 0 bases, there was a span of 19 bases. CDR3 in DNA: TGTGCCAGCAGCTCCCAACAGGGTTATGGCCTCTCTGGGGCCAACGTCCTGACTTTC. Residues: CASSSQQGYGLSGANVLTF.

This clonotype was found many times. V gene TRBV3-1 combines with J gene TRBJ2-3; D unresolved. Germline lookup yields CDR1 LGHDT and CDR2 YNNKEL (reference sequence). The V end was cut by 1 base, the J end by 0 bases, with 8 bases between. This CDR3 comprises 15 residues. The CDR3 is CASSQVLGSTDTQYF. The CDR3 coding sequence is TGTGCCAGCAGCCAAGTCCTAGGAAGCACAGATACGCAGTATTTT.

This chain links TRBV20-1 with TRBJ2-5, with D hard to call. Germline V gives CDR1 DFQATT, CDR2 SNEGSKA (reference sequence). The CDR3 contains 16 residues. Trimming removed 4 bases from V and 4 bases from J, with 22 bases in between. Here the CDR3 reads CSATRSTHSLAETQYF. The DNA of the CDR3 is TGCAGTGCTACCCGATCGACTCATTCCTTGGCAGAGACCCAGTACTTC.

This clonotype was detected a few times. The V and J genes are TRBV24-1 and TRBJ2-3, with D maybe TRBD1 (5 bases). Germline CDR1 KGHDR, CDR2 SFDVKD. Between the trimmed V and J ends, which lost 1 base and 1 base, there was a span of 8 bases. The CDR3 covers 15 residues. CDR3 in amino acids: CATSDLTTGTDTQYF. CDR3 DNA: TGTGCCACCAGTGATTTAACGACAGGCACAGATACGCAGTATTTT.

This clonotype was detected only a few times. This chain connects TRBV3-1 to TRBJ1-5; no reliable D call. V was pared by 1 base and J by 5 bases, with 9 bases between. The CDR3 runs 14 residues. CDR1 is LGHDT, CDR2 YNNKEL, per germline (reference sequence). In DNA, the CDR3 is TGTGCCAGCAGCCAAGGAGGATATGATCAGCCCCAGCATTTT. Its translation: CASSQGGYDQPQHF.

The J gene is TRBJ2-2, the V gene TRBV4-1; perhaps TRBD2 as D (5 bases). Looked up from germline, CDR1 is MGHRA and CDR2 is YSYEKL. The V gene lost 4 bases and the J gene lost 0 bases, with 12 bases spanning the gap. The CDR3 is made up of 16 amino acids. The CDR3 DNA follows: TGCGCCAGCAGCCCGCAGCGGAGAACGAACACCGGGGAGCTGTTTTTT. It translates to CASSPQRRTNTGELFF.

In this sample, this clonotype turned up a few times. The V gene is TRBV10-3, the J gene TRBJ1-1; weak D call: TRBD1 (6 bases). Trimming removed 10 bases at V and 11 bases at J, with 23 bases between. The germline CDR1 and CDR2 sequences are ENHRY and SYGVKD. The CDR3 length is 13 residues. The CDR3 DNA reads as TGTGCCACCAGCCCCCCGGGGGCCGGATCGGCTTTCTTT. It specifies CATSPPGAGSAFF.

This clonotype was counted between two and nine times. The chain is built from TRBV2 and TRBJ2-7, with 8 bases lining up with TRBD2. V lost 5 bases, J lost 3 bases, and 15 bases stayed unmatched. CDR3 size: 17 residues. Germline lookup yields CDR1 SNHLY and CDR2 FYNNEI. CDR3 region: CASSPTGSGSKVYEQYF. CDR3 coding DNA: TGTGCCAGCAGTCCAACAGGAAGCGGGAGTAAGGTCTACGAGCAGTACTTC.

CDR3 region: CASSFSGTGGAGQFF. The DNA of the CDR3 is TGTGCCAGCAGCTTCTCCGGGACAGGGGGCGCTGGGCAGTTCTTC. This chain connects TRBV7-9 to TRBJ2-1, with 12 bases fitting TRBD1. Looked up from germline, CDR1 is SEHNR and CDR2 is FQNEAQ (reference sequence). The V gene end was trimmed by 3 bases and the J gene end by 12 bases; junction bases not matched to a gene: 9. The length of the CDR3 is 15 residues.

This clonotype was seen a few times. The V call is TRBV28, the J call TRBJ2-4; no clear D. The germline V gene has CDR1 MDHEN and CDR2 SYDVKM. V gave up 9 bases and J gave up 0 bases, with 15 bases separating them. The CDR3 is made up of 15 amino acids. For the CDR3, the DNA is TGTGCCAGTACATCTTTACCGTTAGCCAAAAACATTCAGTACTTC. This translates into CASTSLPLAKNIQYF.

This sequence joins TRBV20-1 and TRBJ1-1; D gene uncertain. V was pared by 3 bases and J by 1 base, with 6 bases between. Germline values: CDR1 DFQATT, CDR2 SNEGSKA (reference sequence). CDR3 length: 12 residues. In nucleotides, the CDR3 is TGCAGTGCTAGGTCTTCGAACACTGAAGCTTTCTTT. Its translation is CSARSSNTEAFF.

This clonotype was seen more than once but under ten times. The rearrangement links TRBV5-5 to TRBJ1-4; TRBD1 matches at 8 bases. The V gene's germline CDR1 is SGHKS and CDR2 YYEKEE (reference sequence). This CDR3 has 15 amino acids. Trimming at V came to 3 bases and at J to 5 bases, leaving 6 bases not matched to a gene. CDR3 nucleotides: TGTGCCAGCAGCTCCCTACAGGGGGGGAATGAAAAACTGTTTTTT. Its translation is CASSSLQGGNEKLFF.

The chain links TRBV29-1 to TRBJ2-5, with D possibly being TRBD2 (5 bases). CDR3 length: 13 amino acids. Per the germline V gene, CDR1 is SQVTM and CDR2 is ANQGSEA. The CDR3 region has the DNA TGCAGTTGGGAGAGCGACGCCCAAGAGACCCAGTACTTC. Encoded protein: CSWESDAQETQYF.

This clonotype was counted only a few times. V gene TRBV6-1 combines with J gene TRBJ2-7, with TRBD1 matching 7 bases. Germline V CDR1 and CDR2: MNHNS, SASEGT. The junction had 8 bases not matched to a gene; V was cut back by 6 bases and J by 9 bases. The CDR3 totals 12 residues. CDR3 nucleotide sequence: TGTGCCAGCAGGAAACAGGGGTATGGGCAGTACGTC. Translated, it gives CASRKQGYGQYV.

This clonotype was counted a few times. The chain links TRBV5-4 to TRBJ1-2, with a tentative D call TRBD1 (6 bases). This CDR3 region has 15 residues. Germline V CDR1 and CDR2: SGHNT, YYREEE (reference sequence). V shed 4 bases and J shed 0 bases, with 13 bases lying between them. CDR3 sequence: CASSEIQGPNYGYTF. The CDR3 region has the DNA TGTGCCAGCAGCGAAATACAGGGACCTAACTATGGCTACACCTTC.

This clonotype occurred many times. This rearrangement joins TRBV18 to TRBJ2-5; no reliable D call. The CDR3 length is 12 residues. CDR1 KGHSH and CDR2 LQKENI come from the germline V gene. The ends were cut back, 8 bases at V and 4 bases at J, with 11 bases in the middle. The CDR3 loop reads CASPDLGETQYF. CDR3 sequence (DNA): TGTGCCAGCCCCGACTTAGGAGAGACCCAGTACTTC. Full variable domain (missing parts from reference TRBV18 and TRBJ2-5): NAGVMQNPRHLVRRRGQEARLRCSPMKGHSHVYWYRQLPEEGLKFMVYLQKENIIDESGMPKERFSAEFPKEGPSILRIQQVVRGDSAAYFCASPDLGETQYFGPGTRLLVL.

The CDR3 bases are TGTGCCACCAGCCGGGAGCGCCTTAGCTATGGCTACACCTTC. Residues: CATSRERLSYGYTF. V usage is TRBV15 and J usage is TRBJ1-2; D call uncertain. There are 14 residues in the CDR3. The V end was cut by 5 bases, the J end by 4 bases, with 14 bases between. In germline, CDR1 is LNHNV, CDR2 YYDKDF (reference sequence).

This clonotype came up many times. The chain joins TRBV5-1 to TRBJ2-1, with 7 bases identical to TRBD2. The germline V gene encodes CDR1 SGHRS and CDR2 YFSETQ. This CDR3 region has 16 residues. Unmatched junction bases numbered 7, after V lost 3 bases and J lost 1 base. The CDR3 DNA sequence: TGCGCCAGCAGCTCGTTGCCCGGGAGGTCCTACAATGAGCAGTTCTTC. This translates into CASSSLPGRSYNEQFF.

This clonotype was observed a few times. CDR3 sequence (DNA): TGCGCCAGCAGAGAACAGGGGGCTCTTACAGATACGCAGTATTTT. Protein sequence: CASREQGALTDTQYF. J is TRBJ2-3 and V is TRBV5-1; TRBD1 agrees at 9 bases. Germline V lookup: CDR1 SGHRS, CDR2 YFSETQ. Trimming cost V 5 bases and J 3 bases; bases outside gene matches: 7. The CDR3 contains 15 residues.

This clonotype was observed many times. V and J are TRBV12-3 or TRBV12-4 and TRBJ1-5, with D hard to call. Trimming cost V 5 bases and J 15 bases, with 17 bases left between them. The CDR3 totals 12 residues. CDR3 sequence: CASSDAPIFLHF. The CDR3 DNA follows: TGTGCCAGCAGTGACGCGCCTATCTTCCTGCATTTT.

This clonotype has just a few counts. The CDR3 nucleotides are TGTGCCAGCAGCTTGCAGGACAGGGTAGACACTGAAGCTTTCTTT. Amino acids: CASSLQDRVDTEAFF. The J gene is TRBJ1-1, the V gene TRBV5-5; 8 bases fit TRBD1. The junction had 5 bases not matched to a gene; V was cut back by 1 base and J by 3 bases. The germline V gene encodes CDR1 SGHKS and CDR2 YYEKEE (reference sequence). The CDR3 extends over 15 amino acids. The variable domain in full, with the rest retrieved from reference TRBV5-5 and TRBJ1-1, is DAGVTQSPTHLIKTRGQQVTLRCSPISGHKSVSWYQQVLGQGPQFIFQYYEKEERGRGNFPDRFSARQFPNYSSELNVNALLLGDSALYLCASSLQDRVDTEAFFGQGTRLTVV.

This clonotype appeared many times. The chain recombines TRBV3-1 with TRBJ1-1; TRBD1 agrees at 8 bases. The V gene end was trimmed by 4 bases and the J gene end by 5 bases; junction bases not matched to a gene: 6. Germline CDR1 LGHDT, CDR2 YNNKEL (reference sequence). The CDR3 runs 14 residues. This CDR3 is CASSLDRGFTEAFF. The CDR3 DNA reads TGTGCCAGCAGCCTCGACAGGGGCTTTACTGAAGCTTTCTTT.